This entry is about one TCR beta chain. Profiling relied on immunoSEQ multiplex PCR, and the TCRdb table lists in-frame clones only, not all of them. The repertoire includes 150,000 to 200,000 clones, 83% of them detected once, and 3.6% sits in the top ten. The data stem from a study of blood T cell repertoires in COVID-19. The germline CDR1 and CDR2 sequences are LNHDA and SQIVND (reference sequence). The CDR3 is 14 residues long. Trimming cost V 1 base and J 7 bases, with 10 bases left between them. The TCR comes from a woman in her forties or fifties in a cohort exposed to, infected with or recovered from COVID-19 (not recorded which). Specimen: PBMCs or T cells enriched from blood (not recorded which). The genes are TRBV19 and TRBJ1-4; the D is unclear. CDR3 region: CASSIAPSSEKLFF. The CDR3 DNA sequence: TGTGCCAGTAGTATAGCACCGTCGAGTGAAAAACTGTTTTTT.